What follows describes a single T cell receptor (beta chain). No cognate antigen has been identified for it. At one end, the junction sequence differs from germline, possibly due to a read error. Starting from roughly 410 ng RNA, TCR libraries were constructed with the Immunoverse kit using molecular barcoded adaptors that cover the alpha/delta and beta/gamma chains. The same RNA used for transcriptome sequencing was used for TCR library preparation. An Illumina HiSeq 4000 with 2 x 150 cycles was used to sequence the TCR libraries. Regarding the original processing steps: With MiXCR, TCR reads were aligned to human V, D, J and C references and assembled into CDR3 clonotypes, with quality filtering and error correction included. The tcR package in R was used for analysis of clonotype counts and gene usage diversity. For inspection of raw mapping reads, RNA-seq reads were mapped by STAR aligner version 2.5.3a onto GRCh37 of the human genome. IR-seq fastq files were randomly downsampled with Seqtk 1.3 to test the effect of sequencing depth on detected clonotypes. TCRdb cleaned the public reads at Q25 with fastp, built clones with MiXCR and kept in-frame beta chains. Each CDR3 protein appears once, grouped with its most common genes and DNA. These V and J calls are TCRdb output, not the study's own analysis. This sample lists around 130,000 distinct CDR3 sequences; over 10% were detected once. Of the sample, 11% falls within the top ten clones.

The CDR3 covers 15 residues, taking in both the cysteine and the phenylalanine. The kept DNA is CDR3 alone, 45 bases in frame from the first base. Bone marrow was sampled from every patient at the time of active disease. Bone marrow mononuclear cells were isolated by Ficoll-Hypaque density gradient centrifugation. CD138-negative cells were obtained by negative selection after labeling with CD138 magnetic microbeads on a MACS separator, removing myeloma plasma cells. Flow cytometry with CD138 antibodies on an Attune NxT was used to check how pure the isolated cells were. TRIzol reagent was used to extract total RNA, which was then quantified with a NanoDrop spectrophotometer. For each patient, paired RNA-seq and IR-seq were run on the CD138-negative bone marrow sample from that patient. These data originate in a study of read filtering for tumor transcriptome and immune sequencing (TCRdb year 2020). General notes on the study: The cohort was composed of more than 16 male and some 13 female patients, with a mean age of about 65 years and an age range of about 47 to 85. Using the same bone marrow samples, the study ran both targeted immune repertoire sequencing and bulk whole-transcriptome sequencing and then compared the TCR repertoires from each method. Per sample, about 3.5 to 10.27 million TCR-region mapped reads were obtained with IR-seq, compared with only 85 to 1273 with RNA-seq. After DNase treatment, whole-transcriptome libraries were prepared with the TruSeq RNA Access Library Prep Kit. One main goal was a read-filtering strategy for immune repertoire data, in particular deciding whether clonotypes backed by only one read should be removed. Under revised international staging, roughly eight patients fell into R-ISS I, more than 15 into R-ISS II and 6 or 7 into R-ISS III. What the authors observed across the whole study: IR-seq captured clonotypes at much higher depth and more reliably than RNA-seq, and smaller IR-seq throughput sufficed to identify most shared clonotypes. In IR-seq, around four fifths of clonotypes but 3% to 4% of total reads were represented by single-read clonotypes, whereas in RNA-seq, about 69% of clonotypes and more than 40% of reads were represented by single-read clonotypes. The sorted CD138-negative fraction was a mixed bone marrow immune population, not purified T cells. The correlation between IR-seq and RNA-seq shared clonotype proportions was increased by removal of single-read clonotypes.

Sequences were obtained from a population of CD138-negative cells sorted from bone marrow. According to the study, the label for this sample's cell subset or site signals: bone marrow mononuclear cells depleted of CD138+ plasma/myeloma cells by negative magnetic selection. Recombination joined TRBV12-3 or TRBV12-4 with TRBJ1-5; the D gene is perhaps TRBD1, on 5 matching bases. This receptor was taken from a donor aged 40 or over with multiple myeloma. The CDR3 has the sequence CASSYMGLSNQPQQF. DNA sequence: TGTGCCAGCAGTTACATGGGACTCAGCAATCAGCCCCAGCAGTTT.